This entry describes one TCR beta chain. The data derive from a study of blood T cell repertoires in COVID-19. Study overall: The analysed material was cDNA or gDNA that came from T cells, B-cell-depleted T cells, or PBMCs.

The CDR3 sequence is 17 residues long. Germline-derived CDR1 and CDR2 are SGHTA and FQGNSA. The V and J ends lost 5 bases and 0 bases, in that order; junction bases with no gene match: 7. Generated by immunoSEQ multiplex PCR, the TCRdb table keeps only in-frame clones and is missing some. The table has about 240,000 clones, more than 75% seen once; the top ten hold 9.5% to 15%. V usage is TRBV7-2 and J usage is TRBJ2-5; 12 positions agree with TRBD2. Sequencing was done on a sample of peripheral blood. This receptor was identified in a woman in her sixties with active or convalescent COVID-19. This chain's CDR3 is CASSVLAGGMYQETQYF. In DNA form, the CDR3 reads TGTGCCAGCAGCGTACTAGCGGGGGGCATGTACCAAGAGACCCAGTACTTC.